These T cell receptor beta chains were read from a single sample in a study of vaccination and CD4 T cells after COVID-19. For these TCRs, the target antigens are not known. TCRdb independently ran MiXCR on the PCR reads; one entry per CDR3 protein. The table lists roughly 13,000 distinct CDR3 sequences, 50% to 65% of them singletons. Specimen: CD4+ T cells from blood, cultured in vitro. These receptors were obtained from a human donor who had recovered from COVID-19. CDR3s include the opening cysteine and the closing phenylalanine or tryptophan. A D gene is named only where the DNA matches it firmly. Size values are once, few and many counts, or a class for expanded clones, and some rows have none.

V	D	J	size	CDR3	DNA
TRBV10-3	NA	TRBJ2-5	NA	CAISGSGQETQYF	TGTGCCATCAGTGGAAGCGGCCAAGAGACCCAGTACTTC
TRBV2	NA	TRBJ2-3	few	CASTSLSTDTQYF	TGTGCCAGCACAAGCCTTAGCACAGATACGCAGTATTTT
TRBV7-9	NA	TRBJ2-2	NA	CASRLSAGELFF	TGTGCCAGCAGGCTGTCGGCCGGGGAGCTGTTTTTT
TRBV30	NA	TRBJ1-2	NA	CAWSSGGNYGYTF	TGTGCCTGGAGCTCGGGGGGAAACTATGGCTACACCTTC
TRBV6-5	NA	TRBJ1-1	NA	CASSYTVLGTEAFF	TGTGCCAGCAGTTACACAGTTTTAGGCACTGAAGCTTTCTTT
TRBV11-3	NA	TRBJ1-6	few	CASSIGGQSNSPLHF	TGTGCCAGCAGTATCGGAGGACAGAGTAATTCACCCCTCCACTTT
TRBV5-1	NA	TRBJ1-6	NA	CASSSDRRDSPLHF	TGCGCCAGCAGCTCCGACAGGAGAGACTCACCCCTCCACTTT
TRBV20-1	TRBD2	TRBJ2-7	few	CSASPGLAIPYEQYF	TGCAGTGCTAGCCCGGGACTAGCGATCCCCTACGAGCAGTACTTC
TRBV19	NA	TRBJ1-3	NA	CASSIGDRIPGNTIYF	TGTGCCAGTAGTATTGGGGATCGGATACCTGGAAACACCATATATTTT
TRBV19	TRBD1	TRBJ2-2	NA	CASSRGPNTGELFF	TGTGCCAGTTCTAGGGGGCCGAACACCGGGGAGCTGTTTTTT
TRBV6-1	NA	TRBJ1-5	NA	CASTGGGNQPQHF	TGTGCCAGCACGGGAGGTGGAAATCAGCCCCAGCATTTT
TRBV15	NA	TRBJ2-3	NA	CATSSMAGSTDTQYF	TGTGCCACCAGCAGTATGGCGGGTAGCACAGATACGCAGTATTTT
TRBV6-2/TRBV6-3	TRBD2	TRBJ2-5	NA	CASSYGRGGPQETQYF	TGTGCCAGCAGTTACGGCCGCGGGGGGCCGCAAGAGACCCAGTACTTC
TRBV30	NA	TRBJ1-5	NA	CAWSLDWGPQHF	TGTGCCTGGAGCCTTGACTGGGGGCCCCAGCATTTT
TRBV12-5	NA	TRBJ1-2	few	CASGLLVGFRNGYTF	TGTGCTAGTGGTTTGCTTGTGGGGTTTCGGAATGGCTACACCTTC
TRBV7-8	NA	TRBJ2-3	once	CASSLGGGLISDTQYF	TGTGCCAGCAGCTTAGGGGGGGGCCTAATTTCAGATACGCAGTATTTT
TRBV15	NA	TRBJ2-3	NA	CATSRDLSGRGADTQYF	TGTGCCACCAGCAGAGACCTTTCAGGGCGGGGTGCAGATACGCAGTATTTT
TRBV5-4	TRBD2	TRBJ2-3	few	CASSLGVIAGLTDTQYF	TGTGCCAGCAGCTTGGGGGTGATAGCGGGGCTCACAGATACGCAGTATTTT
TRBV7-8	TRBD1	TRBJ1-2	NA	CASSSGTGVYGYTF	TGTGCCAGCAGCTCCGGGACAGGGGTCTATGGCTACACCTTC
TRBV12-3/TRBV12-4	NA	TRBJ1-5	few	CASSKDSSNQPQHF	TGTGCCAGCAGTAAGGACAGCAGCAATCAGCCCCAGCATTTT
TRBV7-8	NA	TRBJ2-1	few	CASSIGVPNYNEQFF	TGTGCCAGCAGCATAGGGGTTCCCAACTACAATGAGCAGTTCTTC
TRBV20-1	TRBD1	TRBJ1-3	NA	CSARDSGRGSGNTIYF	TGCAGTGCTAGAGATTCGGGCAGGGGGTCTGGAAACACCATATATTTT
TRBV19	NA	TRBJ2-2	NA	CASTGLGLGSGELFF	TGTGCCAGTACCGGCCTTGGTTTGGGGTCCGGGGAGCTGTTTTTT
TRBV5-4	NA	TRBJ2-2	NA	CASSLEGTGELFF	TGTGCCAGCAGCTTGGAGGGCACCGGGGAGCTGTTTTTT
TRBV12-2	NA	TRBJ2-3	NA	CASRLVRLAPDTQYF	TGTGCAAGTCGCTTAGTACGACTAGCACCCGATACGCAGTATTTT
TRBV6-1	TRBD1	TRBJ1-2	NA	CASTGGQGAFNYGYTF	TGTGCCAGCACAGGGGGACAGGGGGCTTTCAACTATGGCTACACCTTC
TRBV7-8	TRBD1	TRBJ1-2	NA	CASSLDTGTGVGYTF	TGTGCCAGCAGCTTAGACACCGGGACAGGGGTGGGCTACACCTTC
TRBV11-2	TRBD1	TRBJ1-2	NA	CASSSVRQGIGYGYTF	TGTGCCAGCAGCTCAGTTCGACAGGGGATCGGCTATGGCTACACCTTC
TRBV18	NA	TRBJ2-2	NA	CASSPKHGGELFF	TGTGCCAGCTCACCTAAACATGGCGGGGAGCTGTTTTTT
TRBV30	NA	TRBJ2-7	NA	CAWSGSQVIYEQYF	TGTGCCTGGAGTGGGTCACAGGTAATTTACGAGCAGTACTTC
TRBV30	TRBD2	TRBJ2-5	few	CAWSSSGGSQETQYF	TGTGCCTGGAGTTCAAGCGGGGGGTCGCAAGAGACCCAGTACTTC
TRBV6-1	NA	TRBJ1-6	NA	CASSEGTGAYSPLHF	TGTGCCAGCAGTGAAGGGACTGGGGCTTATTCACCCCTCCACTTT
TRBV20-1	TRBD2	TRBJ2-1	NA	CSARDTSGGGNEQFF	TGCAGTGCTAGAGACACTAGCGGGGGGGGCAATGAGCAGTTCTTC
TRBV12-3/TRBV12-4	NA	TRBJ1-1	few	CASSKASSRNTEAFF	TGTGCCAGCAGCAAAGCGTCTAGCAGGAACACTGAAGCTTTCTTT
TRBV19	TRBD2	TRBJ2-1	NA	CASSSGTSGTGSYNEQFF	TGTGCCAGTAGTTCCGGGACTAGCGGGACCGGCTCCTACAATGAGCAGTTCTTC
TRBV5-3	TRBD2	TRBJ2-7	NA	CASSQRGLKHYEQYF	TGTGCCAGCAGTCAGCGGGGGCTGAAACACTACGAGCAGTACTTC
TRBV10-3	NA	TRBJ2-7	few	CAIGPRKIGAYEQYF	TGTGCCATCGGCCCTAGGAAGATAGGGGCCTACGAGCAGTACTTC
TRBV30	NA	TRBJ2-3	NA	CASEAQVDTQYF	TGTGCCTCAGAGGCCCAGGTGGATACGCAGTATTTT
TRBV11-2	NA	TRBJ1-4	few	CASSSVQGSPGEKLFF	TGTGCCAGCAGCTCTGTCCAGGGCTCCCCTGGGGAAAAACTGTTTTTT
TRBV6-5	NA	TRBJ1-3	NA	CASSYAWQGGNTIYF	TGTGCCAGCAGTTACGCGTGGCAGGGGGGAAACACCATATATTTT
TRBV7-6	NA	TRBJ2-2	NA	CASSSMSSRNTGELFF	TGTGCCAGCAGCTCGATGTCTAGCAGGAACACCGGGGAGCTGTTTTTT
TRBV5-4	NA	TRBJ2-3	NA	CASSPIGNTQYF	TGTGCCAGCAGCCCCATCGGGAATACGCAGTATTTT
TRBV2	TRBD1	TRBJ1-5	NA	CASSGNRGGNQPQHF	TGTGCCAGCAGTGGGAACAGGGGCGGCAATCAGCCCCAGCATTTT
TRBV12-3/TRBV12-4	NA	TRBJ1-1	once	CASSLSGRPDTEAFF	TGTGCCAGCAGTTTATCCGGGAGACCCGACACTGAAGCTTTCTTT
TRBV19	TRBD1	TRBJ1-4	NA	CASIGDRGFGKLFF	TGTGCCAGTATAGGGGACAGGGGGTTCGGAAAACTGTTTTTT
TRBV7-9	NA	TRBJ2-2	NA	CASSLARFSTRGLGGELFF	TGTGCCAGCAGCTTAGCGCGTTTCTCGACTCGGGGGCTGGGCGGGGAGCTGTTTTTT